This entry describes one T cell receptor beta chain. Antigen: not known. This sample is part of a study of post-analysis software for immune sequencing data. Study-wide background: The disease courses spanned relapsing-remitting, secondary progressive and progressive-relapsing forms of multiple sclerosis.

With 1 base removed from V and 4 bases from J, the gap between germline ends came to 11 bases. The CDR3 is 15 amino acids. CDR1 KGHSH and CDR2 LQKENI come from the germline V gene. Included in the TCR beta cDNA libraries were unique molecular identifiers. There were roughly 0.9 to 10 million T cells, and roughly 0.5 million cDNA molecules came from them. One entry per CDR3 protein, called by TCRdb with MiXCR from the PCR reads. Among about 430,000 distinct CDR3 sequences listed, about 39% were seen once. Findings and limits, study-wide: Same-batch samples co-clustered strongly by F measure. Among five TRBV segments more frequent in patients than controls were TRBV5-6, TRBV5-1 and TRBV20-1. Multiple sclerosis was associated with a significant reduction in normalized Chao1 diversity relative to controls.

The sequencing input was blood. The chain carries TRBV18 and TRBJ2-1; D ambiguous. The sequence was collected from a girl aged 2 to 9 with multiple sclerosis. CDR3 region: CASSPLEEWYNEQFF. As DNA, the CDR3 is TGTGCCAGCTCACCACTAGAAGAGTGGTACAATGAGCAGTTCTTC.